This TCR beta chain was observed in a study of regulatory T cells in long-lasting Graves disease. Time point noted: newly diagnosed GD, antithyroid drugs for less than 3 months. With RNA extracted from PBMCs as input, the TCR library was made. V dropped 1 base and J dropped 6; count of bases not matched to a gene: 7. The CDR3 has 15 amino acids. Germline V CDR1 and CDR2: SGHTA, FQGNSA. Building of the TCR beta libraries involved iRepertoire HTBI primers and Arm-PCR of CDR3 regions. TCRdb recomputed calls from the multiplex PCR reads with MiXCR, one row per CDR3 protein. The data hold approximately 470,000 distinct CDR3 sequences, with 15% to 20% observed a single time. The same sample was also studied in work on T cells in Graves' hyperthyroidism and ophthalmopathy. Per that paper: A model built on 13 V-J features separated ophthalmopathy from stable hyperthyroidism.

Here the sequenced sample was peripheral blood mononuclear cells (PBMCs), taken at new diagnosis, from a patient treated with antithyroid drugs. This chain joins TRBV7-2 and TRBJ2-5, with TRBD2 matching over 8 bases. The TCR sequence derives from a man aged 35 to 55 with Graves disease. CDR3: CASSLDAGGLQTQYF. Here the CDR3 DNA reads TGTGCCAGCAGCTTAGACGCGGGAGGTCTGCAGACCCAGTACTTC.